This T cell receptor (beta chain) was recorded in a study of T cell responses to AZD1222 COVID-19 vaccine. Data came from immunoSEQ multiplex PCR; TCRdb stores just in-frame clones and leaves some out. The sample shows over 80,000 clones, 80% to 90% of them seen only once. Germline V CDR1 and CDR2: SGHNT, YENEEA. The length of the CDR3 is 12 residues. V was clipped by 5 bases and J by 0 bases, with 4 bases between them. Study conclusions and caveats: Clonal diversity may have been underestimated, and the donors were mostly white British, with more females than males. The study reported that nearly half of spike-specific TCRs target unmutated variant regions. The CD4 TCRs associated with vaccination extended across spike and predominated at 160-218 and 743-854.

With respect to this clone: Its antigen is unknown.

The clonotype comes from an adult in good health. The gene calls are TRBV11-3 and TRBJ1-1, with no clear D. The sample in question was peripheral blood, obtained on day 0 of AZD1222 vaccination. Here the CDR3 DNA reads TGTGCCAGCAGCAACATGAACACTGAAGCTTTCTTT. Residues: CASSNMNTEAFF.